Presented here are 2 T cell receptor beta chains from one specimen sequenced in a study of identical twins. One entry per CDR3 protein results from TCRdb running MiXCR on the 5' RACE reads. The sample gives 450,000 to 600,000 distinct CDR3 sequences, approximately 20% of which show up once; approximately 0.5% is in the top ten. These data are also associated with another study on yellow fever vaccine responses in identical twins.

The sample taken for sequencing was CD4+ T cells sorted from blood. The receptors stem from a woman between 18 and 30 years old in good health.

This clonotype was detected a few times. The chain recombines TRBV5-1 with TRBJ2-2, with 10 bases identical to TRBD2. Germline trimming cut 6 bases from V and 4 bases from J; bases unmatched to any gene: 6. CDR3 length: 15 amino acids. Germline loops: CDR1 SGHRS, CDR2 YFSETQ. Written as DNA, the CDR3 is TGCGCCAGCATCCGGACTAGCGGAGGCACCGGGGAGCTGTTTTTT. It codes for CASIRTSGGTGELFF.

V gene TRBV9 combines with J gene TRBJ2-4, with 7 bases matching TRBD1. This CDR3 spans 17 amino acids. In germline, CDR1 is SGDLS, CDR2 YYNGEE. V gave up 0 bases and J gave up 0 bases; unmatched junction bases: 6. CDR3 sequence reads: CASSVETGALAKNIQYF. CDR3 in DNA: TGTGCCAGCAGCGTAGAAACAGGGGCCTTAGCCAAAAACATTCAGTACTTC. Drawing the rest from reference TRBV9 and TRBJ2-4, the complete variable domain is DSGVTQTPKHLITATGQRVTLRCSPRSGDLSVYWYQQSLDQGLQFLIQYYNGEERAKGNILERFSAQQFPDLHSELNLSSLELGDSALYFCASSVETGALAKNIQYFGAGTRLSVL.